Each of the 15 T cell receptor beta chains below was sequenced from the same sample in a study of spatial heterogeneity in lung cancer. Time point noted: sample taken at primary tumor resection. The sequenced material consisted of unsorted whole RNA from tumor, nontumor lung or frozen PBMC. One entry per CDR3 protein, called by TCRdb with MiXCR from the 5' RACE reads. The sample includes a few thousand distinct CDR3 sequences, 29% of them seen just once. The source material was PBMCs, sampled at surgery. These receptors were collected from a female donor with early-stage non-small cell lung cancer.

Regarding this clonotype: This beta chain represents an off-target read in a library built for alpha chains; its size is of limited meaning. The rearrangement uses TRBV7-2 and TRBJ2-1; 9 nucleotides agree with TRBD1. The CDR3 runs 14 residues. Germline V gene data show CDR1 as SGHTA and CDR2 as FQGNSA. V shed 8 bases and J 6 bases; nucleotides not matched to a gene: 8. CDR3 nucleotides: TGTGCCAGCTCGGGACAGGGTATCCCCAATGAGCAGTTCTTC. This codes for CASSGQGIPNEQFF.

A remark on this clonotype: Since the library was made to target alpha chains, this beta chain is a stray read and its abundance is not meaningful. The chain combines TRBV6-1 with TRBJ2-2; D is possibly TRBD1 or TRBD2 (5 bases each). Per the germline V gene, CDR1 is MNHNS and CDR2 is SASEGT. Trimming took 8 bases from V and 1 from J, leaving 11 bases between them. This CDR3 region has 14 residues. CDR3: CASRGPKNTGELFF. CDR3 nucleotide sequence: TGTGCCAGCCGGGGACCGAAGAACACCGGGGAGCTGTTTTTT.

On this clonotype itself: This beta chain slipped into a library made for alpha chains as a stray read, so its size is not meaningful. The gene calls are TRBV5-6 and TRBJ2-1; tentative D call: TRBD1 (5 bases). The V gene lost 2 bases and the J gene lost 7 bases, with 7 bases spanning the gap. This CDR3 spans 12 amino acids. CDR1 is SGHDT and CDR2 is YYEEEE in the germline V gene. CDR3 sequence (DNA): TGTGCCAGCAGCTTACAGGTAAATGAGCAGTTCTTC. Its translation: CASSLQVNEQFF. Combining the CDR3 with reference TRBV5-6 and TRBJ2-1 gives the whole variable domain DAGVTQSPTHLIKTRGQQVTLRCSPKSGHDTVSWYQQALGQGPQFIFQYYEEEERQRGNFPDRFSGHQFPNYSSELNVNALLLGDSALYLCASSLQVNEQFFGPGTRLTVL.

A few counts support this clonotype. This beta chain turned up in a library designed for alpha chains; as an off-target read, its abundance says little. The DNA for the CDR3 is TGTGCCAGCAGCTTAATATCTACTAGCGGGAGGGACGGGGAGCTGTTTTTT. This sequence encodes CASSLISTSGRDGELFF. The J gene is TRBJ2-2, the V gene TRBV7-3, with TRBD2 identical over 13 bases. The junction had 6 bases not matched to a gene; V was cut back by 1 base and J by 7 bases. The CDR3 is made up of 17 amino acids. CDR1 SGHTA and CDR2 FQGTGA come from the germline V gene.

This clonotype was counted a single time. This beta chain is an off-target read within a library intended for alpha chains, so its frequency means little. The chain recombines TRBV27 with TRBJ2-1; D ambiguous. Germline loops: CDR1 MNHEY, CDR2 SMNVEV (reference sequence). The CDR3 has 12 amino acids. Trimming pared 8 bases from V and 8 bases from J, leaving 13 bases between. This chain's CDR3 is CASRRYRDEQFF. The CDR3 DNA reads TGTGCCAGCCGACGTTACCGAGATGAGCAGTTCTTC.

This clonotype was seen only a few times. This beta chain came through as a stray read in a library set up for alpha chains, and its size says little. The chain joins TRBV29-1 to TRBJ2-1, with unresolved D. The CDR3 covers 10 residues. V was shortened by 4 bases and J by 9 bases, with 7 bases between the two germline ends. The V gene's germline CDR1 is SQVTM and CDR2 ANQGSEA. CDR3 coding DNA: TGCAGCGTTGCCAGCGCTGAGCAGTTCTTC. Translating it yields CSVASAEQFF.

Of note for this clonotype: For a library built for alpha chains, this beta chain is a stray read; little rests on its size. J is TRBJ2-7 and V is TRBV10-3; D may be TRBD2 (6 bases). Trimming pared 0 bases from V and 4 bases from J, leaving 10 bases between. This CDR3 spans 14 amino acids. Germline V gene data show CDR1 as ENHRY and CDR2 as SYGVKD. The CDR3 region has the DNA TGTGCCATCAGTGAGTCGGGACGGGAGTACGAGCAGTACTTC. Translated, it gives CAISESGREYEQYF.

On this clonotype itself: This beta chain is a stray read from a library made for alpha chains; its abundance is not meaningful. This chain links TRBV28 with TRBJ2-1, with 8 bases aligning to TRBD1. J was trimmed by 6 bases and V by 5 bases; bases with no gene match: 9. Per germline, CDR1 MDHEN and CDR2 SYDVKM. The CDR3 totals 15 residues. CDR3 nucleotides: TGTGCCAGCAGTCTCTCCGGGACAGGACGCAATGAGCAGTTCTTC. The encoded protein is CASSLSGTGRNEQFF.

This clonotype appeared once. This beta chain is an unintended read in a library built for alpha chains; its size means little. This rearrangement joins TRBV20-1 to TRBJ2-2, with D possibly matching TRBD2 (6 bases). The CDR3 loop spans 15 amino acids. Trimming shortened V by 6 bases and J by 4 bases, and 18 bases separated the two germline ends. Germline lookup yields CDR1 DFQATT and CDR2 SNEGSKA (reference sequence). The CDR3 nucleotides are TGCAGTGCCCCGGTTGGGGGAGCGGGCACCGGGGAGCTGTTTTTT. Translation: CSAPVGGAGTGELFF.

This clonotype is classed as medium-sized (0.01 to 0.1%). Within a library made for alpha chains, this beta chain is off target, and its count is uninformative. This chain connects TRBV18 to TRBJ2-5, with D hard to call. This CDR3 region has 13 residues. Per germline, CDR1 KGHSH and CDR2 LQKENI. The V end lost 5 bases, the J end lost 2 bases, and 9 bases lay between the germline ends. CDR3 sequence reads: CASSAQLQETQYF. The CDR3 DNA reads TGTGCCAGCTCAGCTCAGTTACAAGAGACCCAGTACTTC.

Within the sample, this clonotype is medium-sized. This beta chain lies outside the target of a library built for alpha chains; its clone size means little. V and J are TRBV6-2 or TRBV6-3 and TRBJ2-3, with TRBD2 identical over 10 bases. V shed 7 bases and J 3 bases; nucleotides not matched to a gene: 7. CDR3 length: 15 amino acids. The germline CDR1 and CDR2 sequences are MNHEY and SVGEGT. The CDR3 loop is CASKPGLAKTDTQYF. The DNA for the CDR3 is TGTGCCAGCAAACCGGGACTAGCGAAAACAGATACGCAGTATTTT.

By share, this clonotype counts as medium-sized (0.01 to 0.1%). This beta chain appears as a stray read in a library generated for alpha chains; its size is not informative. As DNA, the CDR3 is TGTGCCAGCAGTTACCCTTACAATGAGCAGTTCTTC. Protein: CASSYPYNEQFF. The chain uses TRBV28 and TRBJ2-1; D ambiguous. CDR1 MDHEN and CDR2 SYDVKM come from the germline V gene. V lost 4 bases, J lost 4 bases, and 5 bases lay in between. The CDR3 covers 12 residues.

This clonotype has a single count. This beta chain is off target for a library built for alpha chains, so its abundance means little. V is TRBV27 and J is TRBJ2-3, with D possibly matching TRBD2 (6 bases). Germline V gene data show CDR1 as MNHEY and CDR2 as SMNVEV (reference sequence). The CDR3 consists of 14 residues. V was trimmed by 2 bases and J by 8 bases, leaving 14 bases between them. The CDR3 DNA reads as TGTGCCAGCAGTTTAGGGGGTCCGGAGGGTACGCAGTATTTT. Its translation: CASSLGGPEGTQYF.

Comment on this clonotype: This beta chain slipped into a library made for alpha chains as a stray read, so its size is not meaningful. The V gene is TRBV6-5, the J gene TRBJ2-1; D gene ambiguous. Trimming cost V 5 bases and J 4 bases, with 9 bases left between them. The CDR3 is 13 amino acids. The germline gives CDR1 MNHEY, CDR2 SVGAGI. The CDR3 coding sequence is TGTGCCAGCAGTCAATCAACGTACAATGAGCAGTTCTTC. Protein sequence: CASSQSTYNEQFF.

To note about this clonotype: In a library made to pick up alpha chains, this beta chain is a stray read with a size that means little. The chain uses TRBV7-3 and TRBJ2-1, with 7 bases that match TRBD2. This CDR3 has 16 residues. V gave up 2 bases and J gave up 3 bases; unmatched junction bases: 7. Per germline, CDR1 SGHTA and CDR2 FQGTGA. The CDR3 region has the DNA TGTGCCAGCAGCTTAGTTCCTAGCGGTAGCTACAATGAGCAGTTCTTC. Translated, it gives CASSLVPSGSYNEQFF.